Listed below are T cell receptor beta chains from one sample, sequenced in a study of glioma-infiltrating T cells after dendritic cell vaccination. Sequenced by immunoSEQ multiplex PCR; TCRdb stores in-frame clones only, minus some. The sample yields over 55,000 clones, about 79% seen once. Sequences were derived from blood, sampled after dendritic cell vaccination. The origin of the receptors is a human donor with glioblastoma. CDR3s leave out the opening cysteine and the closing phenylalanine or tryptophan. The order of the fields is V gene, D gene, CDR3 protein. The D gene is left open where the match is weak.

v_call: TRBV7-2
d_call: NA
cdr3_aa: ASSLGDQTGANYGYT

v_call: TRBV18
d_call: NA
cdr3_aa: ASSPPTGQETQY

v_call: TRBV2
d_call: TRBD1
cdr3_aa: ARGQGNQPQH

v_call: TRBV30
d_call: TRBD2
cdr3_aa: AWSVLTSGGAWEQF

v_call: TRBV7-2
d_call: NA
cdr3_aa: ASSLTQGSLYGYT

v_call: TRBV30
d_call: NA
cdr3_aa: AWTAGRDIAKNIQY

v_call: TRBV6-1
d_call: NA
cdr3_aa: ASPRGEGYGYT

v_call: TRBV4-2
d_call: TRBD2
cdr3_aa: ASSQDRGTISLADTQY

v_call: TRBV4-1
d_call: NA
cdr3_aa: ASSKLLQGLNTEAF

v_call: TRBV30
d_call: NA
cdr3_aa: AWSQVNQPQH

v_call: TRBV28
d_call: TRBD1
cdr3_aa: ASGELGTANTEAF

v_call: TRBV13
d_call: TRBD2
cdr3_aa: ASSLGGGEYNEQF

v_call: TRBV6-1
d_call: NA
cdr3_aa: ASSVTQNYGYT

v_call: TRBV19
d_call: NA
cdr3_aa: ASSIDLGELPLNSPLH

v_call: TRBV5-1
d_call: NA
cdr3_aa: ASSLLSGWENTGELF

v_call: TRBV7-6
d_call: NA
cdr3_aa: ASSWASGGPYEQY

v_call: TRBV19
d_call: NA
cdr3_aa: ASSIMLYGYT

v_call: TRBV5-1
d_call: NA
cdr3_aa: ASRDGTSNTEAF

v_call: TRBV5-6
d_call: TRBD1
cdr3_aa: ASSLQGMDTEAF

v_call: TRBV5-1
d_call: NA
cdr3_aa: ASTEQTDSSYEQY

v_call: TRBV7-3
d_call: TRBD1
cdr3_aa: ATKGAPNTGELF

v_call: TRBV7-2
d_call: TRBD1
cdr3_aa: ASSLGGTGRTYGYT

v_call: TRBV7-9
d_call: NA
cdr3_aa: ASSPRETYEQY

v_call: TRBV21-1
d_call: NA
cdr3_aa: ARAAGANVLT

v_call: TRBV27
d_call: TRBD1
cdr3_aa: ASSLLAPQGTTEAF

v_call: TRBV5-1
d_call: NA
cdr3_aa: ASSRGATDTQY

v_call: TRBV6-5
d_call: TRBD1
cdr3_aa: ASSSPGQGVPYEQY

v_call: TRBV12-5
d_call: NA
cdr3_aa: ASGLAQRNYGYT

v_call: TRBV2
d_call: NA
cdr3_aa: ASSGFTAPNYEQY

v_call: TRBV30
d_call: TRBD1
cdr3_aa: AWSWDSRRRAEAF

v_call: TRBV6-5
d_call: TRBD1
cdr3_aa: ASMTTGAFLAF

v_call: TRBV7-3
d_call: NA
cdr3_aa: ASSPARGLEGYT

v_call: TRBV18
d_call: NA
cdr3_aa: ASSPPGGPGDTQY

v_call: TRBV19
d_call: TRBD1
cdr3_aa: ASSSSGGADNSPLH

v_call: TRBV5-1
d_call: NA
cdr3_aa: ASSLSQGTGELF

v_call: TRBV27
d_call: NA
cdr3_aa: ASGLHRSSEQY

v_call: TRBV2
d_call: NA
cdr3_aa: ASSVTIPGNTEAF

v_call: TRBV14
d_call: NA
cdr3_aa: ASSQDRVPYNEQF

v_call: TRBV7-6
d_call: NA
cdr3_aa: ASRFRARVSGGETQY

v_call: TRBV5-1
d_call: NA
cdr3_aa: ASSLAVERGSNSPLH

v_call: TRBV27
d_call: NA
cdr3_aa: ASSSARQAGRLGYT

v_call: TRBV6-1
d_call: NA
cdr3_aa: ASSESLGTPPGELF

v_call: TRBV18
d_call: NA
cdr3_aa: ASSRQYNSATNEKLF

v_call: TRBV4-3
d_call: NA
cdr3_aa: ASSRTPTETISNEQF

v_call: TRBV18
d_call: NA
cdr3_aa: ASSSSGSTDTQY

v_call: TRBV2
d_call: NA
cdr3_aa: ASSQGGGTRY

v_call: TRBV5-4
d_call: NA
cdr3_aa: ASSPRYNEQF

v_call: TRBV11-2
d_call: TRBD1
cdr3_aa: ASSLEPPQGGYNEQF

v_call: TRBV10-1
d_call: NA
cdr3_aa: ASSESSENTEAF

v_call: TRBV19
d_call: NA
cdr3_aa: ASSRTIRETQY